A selection of T cell receptor beta chains follows, all from one sample in a study of T cell responses to AZD1222 COVID-19 vaccine. Sequenced by immunoSEQ multiplex PCR; TCRdb stores in-frame clones only, minus some. The sample lists about 150,000 clones, about nine tenths occurring once. The material sequenced was peripheral blood, taken on day 0 of AZD1222 vaccination. The receptors stem from an adult in good health. Each CDR3 is given with its conserved first and last residue. A D gene is named only where the DNA matches it firmly. Some rows mark clone size as missing; the rest say once, few, many or name a class of expanded clone.

J gene: TRBJ1-6
V gene: TRBV6-5
D gene: TRBD1
clone size: NA
CDR3 length: 14
CDR3 DNA: TGTGCCAGCAGTTACAGGGGGCGCGGTTCACCCCTCCACTTT
CDR3 protein: CASSYRGRGSPLHF

J gene: TRBJ2-6
V gene: TRBV5-5
D gene: NA
clone size: NA
CDR3 length: 15
CDR3 DNA: TGTGCCAGCAGCTCGGGATCAACTGGGGCCAACGTCCTGACTTTC
CDR3 protein: CASSSGSTGANVLTF

J gene: TRBJ1-1
V gene: TRBV7-8
D gene: NA
clone size: few
CDR3 length: 13
CDR3 DNA: TGTGCCAGCAAATGGGACATGAACACTGAAGCTTTCTTT
CDR3 protein: CASKWDMNTEAFF

J gene: TRBJ1-6
V gene: TRBV30
D gene: NA
clone size: NA
CDR3 length: 13
CDR3 DNA: TGTGCCGTTGAGCTGGTTGGGCATTCACCCCTCCACTTT
CDR3 protein: CAVELVGHSPLHF

J gene: TRBJ1-4
V gene: TRBV19
D gene: NA
clone size: NA
CDR3 length: 14
CDR3 DNA: TGTGCCAGTAGAAGAGGCAGGGCTGAGGAAAAACTGTTTTTT
CDR3 protein: CASRRGRAEEKLFF

J gene: TRBJ2-2
V gene: TRBV19
D gene: TRBD2
clone size: NA
CDR3 length: 17
CDR3 DNA: TGTGCCAGTAGGGGGGGACTAGCGGGGTCTCACACCGGGGAGCTGTTTTTT
CDR3 protein: CASRGGLAGSHTGELFF

J gene: TRBJ2-7
V gene: TRBV3-1/TRBV3-2
D gene: NA
clone size: NA
CDR3 length: 15
CDR3 DNA: TGTGCCAGCAGCCAAAGATGGGACCCTGTAGACGAGCAGTACTTC
CDR3 protein: CASSQRWDPVDEQYF

J gene: TRBJ1-6
V gene: TRBV28
D gene: TRBD1
clone size: once
CDR3 length: 15
CDR3 DNA: TGTGCCAGCAGTGGAGGAGGGGGCCGAGGTTCACCCCTCCACTTT
CDR3 protein: CASSGGGGRGSPLHF

J gene: TRBJ2-7
V gene: TRBV11-2
D gene: NA
clone size: NA
CDR3 length: 14
CDR3 DNA: TGTGCCAGCAGCTTAACAACAGGGAGGTACGAGCAGTACTTC
CDR3 protein: CASSLTTGRYEQYF

J gene: TRBJ2-1
V gene: TRBV20-1
D gene: TRBD1
clone size: NA
CDR3 length: 16
CDR3 DNA: TGCAGTGCTAGTCCCTCACAGGGGGTGTCCTACAATGAGCAGTTCTTC
CDR3 protein: CSASPSQGVSYNEQFF

J gene: TRBJ1-3
V gene: TRBV7-2
D gene: NA
clone size: NA
CDR3 length: 14
CDR3 DNA: TGTGCCAGCAGCCCGAGGACAGCCTCGAACACCATATATTTT
CDR3 protein: CASSPRTASNTIYF

J gene: TRBJ1-2
V gene: TRBV27
D gene: NA
clone size: NA
CDR3 length: 14
CDR3 DNA: TGTGCCAGCAGTTTTTCGGGCAAATTGTATGGCTACACCTTC
CDR3 protein: CASSFSGKLYGYTF

J gene: TRBJ1-2
V gene: TRBV4-2
D gene: NA
clone size: NA
CDR3 length: 15
CDR3 DNA: TGTGCCAGCAGCCAAGGGTTCACAGCAAACTATGGCTACACCTTC
CDR3 protein: CASSQGFTANYGYTF

J gene: TRBJ1-4
V gene: TRBV5-1
D gene: TRBD1
clone size: NA
CDR3 length: 15
CDR3 DNA: TGCGCCAGCAGTTATGCAGGGGGTCGTAATGAAAAACTGTTTTTT
CDR3 protein: CASSYAGGRNEKLFF

J gene: TRBJ1-5
V gene: TRBV19
D gene: NA
clone size: NA
CDR3 length: 13
CDR3 DNA: TGTGCCAGTAGGCCCCGGGGCCAAATGCCCCAGCATTTT
CDR3 protein: CASRPRGQMPQHF

J gene: TRBJ1-2
V gene: TRBV19
D gene: NA
clone size: NA
CDR3 length: 15
CDR3 DNA: TGTGCCAGTACTAAAGGACAGACCCACAACTATGGCTACACCTTC
CDR3 protein: CASTKGQTHNYGYTF

J gene: TRBJ1-4
V gene: TRBV27
D gene: NA
clone size: once
CDR3 length: 18
CDR3 DNA: TGTGCCAGCAGTTACAAGCAGCCGCCCAAGGCAACTAATGAAAAACTGTTTTTT
CDR3 protein: CASSYKQPPKATNEKLFF

J gene: TRBJ1-3
V gene: TRBV9
D gene: NA
clone size: NA
CDR3 length: 14
CDR3 DNA: TGTGCCAGCAGCGTAGCCGTCTCTGGAAACACCATATATTTT
CDR3 protein: CASSVAVSGNTIYF

J gene: TRBJ2-7
V gene: TRBV5-5
D gene: TRBD2
clone size: once
CDR3 length: 13
CDR3 DNA: TGTGCCAGCAGCCCAGGGACTATCTACGAGCAGTACTTC
CDR3 protein: CASSPGTIYEQYF

J gene: TRBJ1-2
V gene: TRBV19
D gene: NA
clone size: NA
CDR3 length: 13
CDR3 DNA: TGTGCCAGTAACCCGGGACTAATTTATGGCTACACCTTC
CDR3 protein: CASNPGLIYGYTF

J gene: TRBJ2-7
V gene: TRBV29-1
D gene: TRBD2
clone size: NA
CDR3 length: 14
CDR3 DNA: TGCAGCGTTGATCTAGGCGGGGGTGACTACGAGCAGTACTTC
CDR3 protein: CSVDLGGGDYEQYF

J gene: TRBJ2-2
V gene: TRBV27
D gene: NA
clone size: NA
CDR3 length: 18
CDR3 DNA: TGTGCCAGCAGTTTAGAGTACCCTACAGGGTACGGCACCGGGGAGCTGTTTTTT
CDR3 protein: CASSLEYPTGYGTGELFF

J gene: TRBJ2-2
V gene: TRBV5-1
D gene: NA
clone size: NA
CDR3 length: 15
CDR3 DNA: TGCGCCAGCAGCCTCCTGGACCAGAACACCGGGGAGCTGTTTTTT
CDR3 protein: CASSLLDQNTGELFF

J gene: TRBJ2-5
V gene: TRBV28
D gene: NA
clone size: NA
CDR3 length: 14
CDR3 DNA: TGTGCCAGCAGTTCAGCGACAGCCAGAGAGACCCAGTACTTC
CDR3 protein: CASSSATARETQYF

J gene: TRBJ1-1
V gene: TRBV7-2
D gene: NA
clone size: NA
CDR3 length: 12
CDR3 DNA: TGTGCCAGCAGCTCTGCAGTTCGGGAAGCTTTCTTT
CDR3 protein: CASSSAVREAFF

J gene: TRBJ1-6
V gene: TRBV9
D gene: TRBD1
clone size: NA
CDR3 length: 15
CDR3 DNA: TGTGCCAGCACTTCGACAGGGGGATGGAATTCACCCCTCCACTTT
CDR3 protein: CASTSTGGWNSPLHF

J gene: TRBJ1-4
V gene: TRBV28
D gene: TRBD1
clone size: NA
CDR3 length: 16
CDR3 DNA: TGTGCCAGCAGCAGGACAGGTTTCGGGGATAATGAAAAACTGTTTTTT
CDR3 protein: CASSRTGFGDNEKLFF

J gene: TRBJ2-4
V gene: TRBV27
D gene: TRBD1
clone size: NA
CDR3 length: 17
CDR3 DNA: TGTGCCAGCAGTCTCACCGGGACAGGAGGGACCAAAAACATTCAGTACTTC
CDR3 protein: CASSLTGTGGTKNIQYF

J gene: TRBJ2-1
V gene: TRBV19
D gene: NA
clone size: NA
CDR3 length: 16
CDR3 DNA: TGTGCCAGTAGTAGACGGGACGGACGCCAATACAATGAGCAGTTCTTC
CDR3 protein: CASSRRDGRQYNEQFF

J gene: TRBJ2-7
V gene: TRBV4-1
D gene: NA
clone size: few
CDR3 length: 15
CDR3 DNA: TGCGCCAGCAGCCTGGATAATAGCTGGTCCTACGAGCAGTACTTC
CDR3 protein: CASSLDNSWSYEQYF

J gene: TRBJ1-1
V gene: TRBV6-1
D gene: NA
clone size: NA
CDR3 length: 16
CDR3 DNA: TGTGCCAGCAGTGAATACGGCCCAGGGAAGGCCCCTGAAGCTTTCTTT
CDR3 protein: CASSEYGPGKAPEAFF

J gene: TRBJ1-2
V gene: TRBV4-2
D gene: TRBD1
clone size: NA
CDR3 length: 17
CDR3 DNA: TGTGCCAGCAGCCCCAGGGGACAGGGCCGATCTAACTATGGCTACACCTTC
CDR3 protein: CASSPRGQGRSNYGYTF

J gene: TRBJ1-2
V gene: TRBV12-3/TRBV12-4
D gene: NA
clone size: NA
CDR3 length: 13
CDR3 DNA: TGTGCCAGCAGTAAGCTTAAGGAGGGGGTCTACACCTTC
CDR3 protein: CASSKLKEGVYTF

J gene: TRBJ1-3
V gene: TRBV5-4
D gene: NA
clone size: NA
CDR3 length: 15
CDR3 DNA: TGTGCCAGCAGCCCCGGGGCAGGGTATGGAAACACCATATATTTT
CDR3 protein: CASSPGAGYGNTIYF

J gene: TRBJ2-3
V gene: TRBV6-1
D gene: NA
clone size: NA
CDR3 length: 15
CDR3 DNA: TGTGCCAGCAGTGAAGCGCGGCCGAGCACAGATACGCAGTATTTT
CDR3 protein: CASSEARPSTDTQYF

J gene: TRBJ2-7
V gene: TRBV6-5
D gene: NA
clone size: NA
CDR3 length: 16
CDR3 DNA: TGTGCCAGCAGTTACTCCGCACGGGTATCGCACTACGAGCAGTACTTC
CDR3 protein: CASSYSARVSHYEQYF

J gene: TRBJ2-2
V gene: TRBV6-6
D gene: NA
clone size: NA
CDR3 length: 14
CDR3 DNA: TGTGCCAGCAGTTACGTGGGTGTGCGCGGGGAGCTGTTTTTT
CDR3 protein: CASSYVGVRGELFF

J gene: TRBJ2-1
V gene: TRBV28
D gene: NA
clone size: NA
CDR3 length: 15
CDR3 DNA: TGTGCCAGCAGTTTTTATCCTAAAGGGAGGAATGAGCAGTTCTTC
CDR3 protein: CASSFYPKGRNEQFF

J gene: TRBJ1-1
V gene: TRBV5-1
D gene: NA
clone size: NA
CDR3 length: 14
CDR3 DNA: TGCGCCAGCAGCTTCGAGTCAGGGATGGATAGAGCTTTCTTT
CDR3 protein: CASSFESGMDRAFF

J gene: TRBJ1-1
V gene: TRBV28
D gene: NA
clone size: NA
CDR3 length: 14
CDR3 DNA: TGTGCCAGCAGTCGATGGGGGTTGAACACTGAAGCTTTCTTT
CDR3 protein: CASSRWGLNTEAFF

J gene: TRBJ2-1
V gene: TRBV28
D gene: TRBD2
clone size: NA
CDR3 length: 15
CDR3 DNA: TGTGCCAGCAGCGAACTAGCGGGGATTAACAATGAGCAGTTCTTC
CDR3 protein: CASSELAGINNEQFF

J gene: TRBJ2-3
V gene: TRBV6-4
D gene: NA
clone size: NA
CDR3 length: 15
CDR3 DNA: TGTGCCAGCAGTGAAGGAGGACATAGCACAGATACGCAGTATTTT
CDR3 protein: CASSEGGHSTDTQYF

J gene: TRBJ1-2
V gene: TRBV10-3
D gene: TRBD1
clone size: few
CDR3 length: 12
CDR3 DNA: TGTGCCATCAGTACCAGGGGGGAAGGCTACACCTTC
CDR3 protein: CAISTRGEGYTF

J gene: TRBJ1-1
V gene: TRBV9
D gene: NA
clone size: NA
CDR3 length: 14
CDR3 DNA: TGTGCCAGCAGCGTCCTAACAGGGAACACTGAAGCTTTCTTT
CDR3 protein: CASSVLTGNTEAFF